This T cell receptor (beta chain) was profiled in a study of blood T cell repertoires in COVID-19. Authors' analysis steps: Cell counts per sample came from amplifying reference gene primers. Libraries were prepared by immunoSEQ multiplex PCR; TCRdb keeps only in-frame clonotypes and omits some of them. V and J calls and clone size follow that table, whereas D and trimming were derived from the DNA. The sample includes 70,000 or so clones, about nine tenths of them seen just once. CDR1 is MDHEN, CDR2 SYDVKM, per germline. The CDR3 extends over 14 amino acids. Trimming took off 6 bases at V and 2 bases at J, with 14 bases between the two ends.

The rearrangement links TRBV28 to TRBJ2-7; no clear D. Sequencing used peripheral blood. This sequence originates from a woman in her forties or fifties with acute or convalescent COVID-19. In nucleotides, the CDR3 is TGTGCCAGCAGCCAGCGACTCGATCCCTACGAGCAGTACTTC. Protein sequence: CASSQRLDPYEQYF.